This T cell receptor (beta chain) derives from a study of CD8 T cells in ankylosing spondylitis. TCRdb used MiXCR to reprocess the 5' RACE reads, holding one entry per CDR3 protein. The profile shows around 250,000 distinct CDR3 sequences, roughly a tenth of them singletons. Germline V gene data show CDR1 as LGHDT and CDR2 as YNNKEL (reference sequence). Trimming shortened V by 3 bases and J by 1 base, and 16 bases separated the two germline ends. CDR3 length: 17 residues. The TCR sequence derives from a male donor with ankylosing spondylitis or in good health (not recorded which). The chain has TRBV3-1 and TRBJ2-4, with D maybe TRBD2 (5 bases). Sequencing was performed on blood, either unsorted or a sorted T cell fraction (not recorded which). As DNA, the CDR3 is TGTGCCAGCAGCCACGGAGTCCCTTTAGCGGCCAAAAACATTCAGTACTTC. Its protein is CASSHGVPLAAKNIQYF. Looking up the rest from reference TRBV3-1 and TRBJ2-4 gives the full variable domain: DTAVSQTPKYLVTQMGNDKSIKCEQNLGHDTMYWYKQDSKKFLKIMFSYNNKELIINETVPNRFSPKSPDKAHLNLHINSLELGDSAVYFCASSHGVPLAAKNIQYFGAGTRLSVL.